The 8 T cell receptor beta chains below were found in one sample sequenced in a study of cytomegalovirus exposure and HLA in healthy donors. Primers for the PCR totalled 60 Vbeta and 13 Jbeta. The protocol was immunoSEQ multiplex PCR, while the TCRdb copy is restricted to in-frame clones and leaves out a portion. The sample lists a few hundred thousand clones; 75% were seen once. Sequenced material: PBMCs. These receptors were collected from a woman aged 25 to 45 in good health and CMV-seronegative.

This clone appeared a single time. The rearrangement uses TRBV9 and TRBJ2-5; D may be TRBD2 (6 bases). Trimming removed 2 bases at V and 5 bases at J, with 19 bases between. CDR3 length: 16 amino acids. The germline V gene encodes CDR1 SGDLS and CDR2 YYNGEE. CDR3 coding DNA: TGTGCCAGCAGCGTCGGCGGGAATCCCCACAGGGAGACCCAGTACTTC. It is translated as CASSVGGNPHRETQYF.

This chain links TRBV7-8 with TRBJ1-4, with D perhaps TRBD1 (6 bases). The V end lost 1 base, the J end lost 3 bases, and 6 bases lay between the germline ends. The CDR3 contains 14 residues. Looked up from germline, CDR1 is SGHVS and CDR2 is FQNEAQ. The CDR3 loop reads CASSLEGANEKLFF. The CDR3 bases are TGTGCCAGCAGCTTAGAGGGGGCTAATGAAAAACTGTTTTTT.

This chain links TRBV30 with TRBJ2-7; the D gene is possibly TRBD1 (6 bases). The CDR3 runs to 14 residues. The germline V and J ends were trimmed by 0 bases and 6 bases, with 15 bases remaining between them. The germline V gene encodes CDR1 GTSNPN and CDR2 SVGIG (reference sequence). The DNA of the CDR3 is TGTGCCTGGAGTGTACAGGGATACCTACTCGAGCAGTACTTC. Translated, it gives CAWSVQGYLLEQYF.

The V and J genes are TRBV2 and TRBJ2-5, with 11 bases aligning to TRBD2. This CDR3 has 16 amino acids. With 4 bases clipped from V and 2 bases from J, the junction kept 6 bases outside the gene matches. CDR1 and CDR2 from the germline V gene are SNHLY and FYNNEI. The CDR3 loop reads CASSASGGLRQETQYF. The CDR3 DNA reads as TGTGCCAGCAGTGCTAGCGGGGGGCTGCGACAAGAGACCCAGTACTTC. The full variable domain, in which reference TRBV2 and TRBJ2-5 provide the parts outside the CDR3, is EPEVTQTPSHQVTQMGQEVILRCVPISNHLYFYWYRQILGQKVEFLVSFYNNEISEKSEIFDDQFSVERPDGSNFTLKIRSTKLEDSAMYFCASSASGGLRQETQYFGPGTRLLVL.

The chain couples TRBV27 to TRBJ2-1; D might be TRBD2 (6 bases). Germline values: CDR1 MNHEY, CDR2 SMNVEV (reference sequence). The CDR3 is 16 residues long. V gave up 3 bases and J gave up 4 bases, with 16 bases separating them. The CDR3 loop reads CASSLSGLPLYNEQFF. Here the CDR3 DNA reads TGTGCCAGCAGTTTGTCGGGACTCCCTTTGTACAATGAGCAGTTCTTC.

The rearrangement links TRBV10-3 to TRBJ1-4, with 8 nucleotides matching TRBD1. Trimming at V came to 6 bases and at J to 6 bases, leaving 12 bases not matched to a gene. The CDR3 consists of 16 residues. Germline V gene sequence: CDR1 ENHRY, CDR2 SYGVKD. The CDR3 bases are TGTGCCATCAGCCGACAGGGGTTGAATCGGGATGAAAAACTGTTTTTT. Its protein product is CAISRQGLNRDEKLFF.

The chain has TRBV5-1 and TRBJ2-5; D may be TRBD2 (6 bases). Trimming took 0 bases from V and 5 from J, leaving 14 bases between them. Germline CDR1 reads SGHRS; CDR2 reads YFSETQ. The CDR3 is 15 amino acids. In DNA form, the CDR3 reads TGCGCCAGCAGCTTGGATGGGGGGTTCAAGGAGACCCAGTACTTC. This translates into CASSLDGGFKETQYF. Filled out from reference TRBV5-1 and TRBJ2-5, the complete variable domain reads KAGVTQTPRYLIKTRGQQVTLSCSPISGHRSVSWYQQTPGQGLQFLFEYFSETQRNKGNFPGRFSGRQFSNSRSEMNVSTLELGDSALYLCASSLDGGFKETQYFGPGTRLLVL.

The J gene is TRBJ2-3, the V gene TRBV11-3; D call uncertain. The CDR3 loop spans 15 amino acids. V lost 0 bases and J 4 bases, leaving 11 bases between the germline ends. CDR1 SGHNT and CDR2 YENEEA come from the germline V gene. The CDR3 loop reads CASSLDPRLPDTQYF. The CDR3 DNA reads TGTGCCAGCAGCTTAGATCCGCGACTTCCAGATACGCAGTATTTT. Drawing the rest from reference TRBV11-3 and TRBJ2-3, the complete variable domain is EAGVVQSPRYKIIEKKQPVAFWCNPISGHNTLYWYLQNLGQGPELLIRYENEEAVDDSQLPKDRFSAERLKGVDSTLKIQPAELGDSAVYLCASSLDPRLPDTQYFGPGTRLTVL.